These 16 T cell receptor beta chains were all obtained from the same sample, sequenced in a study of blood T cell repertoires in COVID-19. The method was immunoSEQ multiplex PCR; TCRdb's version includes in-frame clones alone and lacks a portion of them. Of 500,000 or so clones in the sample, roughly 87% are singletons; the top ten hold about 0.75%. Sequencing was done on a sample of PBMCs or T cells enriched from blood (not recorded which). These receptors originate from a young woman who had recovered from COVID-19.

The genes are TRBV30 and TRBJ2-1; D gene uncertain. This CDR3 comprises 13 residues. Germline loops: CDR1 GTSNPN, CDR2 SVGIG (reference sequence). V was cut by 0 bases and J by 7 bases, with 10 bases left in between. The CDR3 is CAWSVQPINEQFF. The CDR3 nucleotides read TGTGCCTGGAGTGTACAACCGATTAATGAGCAGTTCTTC.

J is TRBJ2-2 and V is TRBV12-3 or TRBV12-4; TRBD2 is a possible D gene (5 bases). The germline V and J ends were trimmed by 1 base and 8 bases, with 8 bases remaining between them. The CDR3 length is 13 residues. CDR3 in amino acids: CASSLDGGGELFF. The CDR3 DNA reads TGTGCCAGCAGTTTAGACGGAGGAGGGGAGCTGTTTTTT.

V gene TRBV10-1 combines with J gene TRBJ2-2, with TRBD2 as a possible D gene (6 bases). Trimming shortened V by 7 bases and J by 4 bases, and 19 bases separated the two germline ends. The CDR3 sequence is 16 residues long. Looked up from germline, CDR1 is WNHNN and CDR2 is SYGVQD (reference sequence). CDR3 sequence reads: CASMESLGGGTGELFF. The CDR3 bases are TGCGCCAGCATGGAGTCTCTGGGAGGTGGCACCGGGGAGCTGTTTTTT.

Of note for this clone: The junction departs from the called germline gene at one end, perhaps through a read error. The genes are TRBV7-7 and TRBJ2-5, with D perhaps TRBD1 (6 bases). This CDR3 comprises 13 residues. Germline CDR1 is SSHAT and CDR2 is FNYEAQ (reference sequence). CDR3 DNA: TGTGCTAGCAGCTACAGGGTCCAAGAGACCCAGTACTTC. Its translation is CASSYRVQETQYF.

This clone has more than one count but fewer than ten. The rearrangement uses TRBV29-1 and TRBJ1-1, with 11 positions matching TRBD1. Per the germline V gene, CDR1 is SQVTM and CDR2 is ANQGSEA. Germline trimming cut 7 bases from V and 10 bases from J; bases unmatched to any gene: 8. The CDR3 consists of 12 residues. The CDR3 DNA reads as TGCAGCGCCGTCCCGGGACAGGGGGGAGCTTTCTTT. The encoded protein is CSAVPGQGGAFF.

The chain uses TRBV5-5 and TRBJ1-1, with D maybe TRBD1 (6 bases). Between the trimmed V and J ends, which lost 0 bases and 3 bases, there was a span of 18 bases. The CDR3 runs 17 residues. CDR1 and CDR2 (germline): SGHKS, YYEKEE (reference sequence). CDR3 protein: CASSLDWPGQTDTEAFF. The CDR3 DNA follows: TGTGCCAGCAGCTTGGACTGGCCGGGACAAACTGACACTGAAGCTTTCTTT.

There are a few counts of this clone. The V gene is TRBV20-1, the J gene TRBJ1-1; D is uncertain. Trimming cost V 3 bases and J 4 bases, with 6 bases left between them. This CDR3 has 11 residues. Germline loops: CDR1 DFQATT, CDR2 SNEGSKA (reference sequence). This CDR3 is CSASKSTEAFF. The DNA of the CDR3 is TGCAGTGCTAGTAAGAGCACTGAAGCTTTCTTT.

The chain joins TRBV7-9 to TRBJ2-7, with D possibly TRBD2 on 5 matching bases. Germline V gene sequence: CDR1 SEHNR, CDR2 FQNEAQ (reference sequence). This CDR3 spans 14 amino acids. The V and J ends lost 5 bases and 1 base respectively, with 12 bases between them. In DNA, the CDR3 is TGTGCCAGCAGCCGGGGAAGCGTATCCTACGAGCAGTACTTC. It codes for CASSRGSVSYEQYF.

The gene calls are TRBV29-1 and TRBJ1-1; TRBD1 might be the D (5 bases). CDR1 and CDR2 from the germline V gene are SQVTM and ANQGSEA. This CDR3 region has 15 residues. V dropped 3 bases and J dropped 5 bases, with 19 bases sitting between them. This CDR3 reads CSVEVRRVEGTEAFF. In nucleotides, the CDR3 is TGCAGCGTTGAGGTCCGCAGGGTGGAAGGAACTGAAGCTTTCTTT.

CDR3 protein: CASSLGGQRIEKLFF. CDR3 sequence (DNA): TGTGCCAGCAGCCTAGGGGGACAGCGTATTGAAAAACTGTTTTTT. The chain uses TRBV7-9 and TRBJ1-4; 7 positions match TRBD1. The CDR3 is made up of 15 amino acids. The V and J ends lost 5 bases and 7 bases, in that order; junction bases with no gene match: 10. Germline lookup yields CDR1 SEHNR and CDR2 FQNEAQ (reference sequence).

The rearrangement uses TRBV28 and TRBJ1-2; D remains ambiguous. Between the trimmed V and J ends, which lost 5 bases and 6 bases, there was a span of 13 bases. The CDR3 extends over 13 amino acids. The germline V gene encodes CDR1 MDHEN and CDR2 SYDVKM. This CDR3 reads CASSNGLSDGYTF. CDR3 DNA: TGTGCCAGCAGTAACGGGTTGTCTGATGGCTACACCTTC.

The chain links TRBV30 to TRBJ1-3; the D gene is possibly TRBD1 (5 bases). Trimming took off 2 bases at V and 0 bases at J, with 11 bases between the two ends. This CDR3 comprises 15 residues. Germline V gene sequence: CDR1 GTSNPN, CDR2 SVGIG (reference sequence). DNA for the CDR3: TGTGCCTGGAGTAACCAGGGAATCTCTGGAAACACCATATATTTT. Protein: CAWSNQGISGNTIYF.

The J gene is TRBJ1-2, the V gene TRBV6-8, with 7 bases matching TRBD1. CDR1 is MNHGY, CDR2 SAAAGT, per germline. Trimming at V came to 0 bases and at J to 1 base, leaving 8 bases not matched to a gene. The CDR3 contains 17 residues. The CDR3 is CASSYSDRIIYNYGYTF. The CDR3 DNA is TGTGCCAGCAGTTACTCGGACAGGATAATTTATAACTATGGCTACACCTTC.

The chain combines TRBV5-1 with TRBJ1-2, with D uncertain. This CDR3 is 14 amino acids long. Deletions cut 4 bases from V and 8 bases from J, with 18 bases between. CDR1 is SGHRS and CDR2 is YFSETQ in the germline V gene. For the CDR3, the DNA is TGCGCCAGCAGCCTCCTTTTGGCAGGTTCGGGCTACACCTTC. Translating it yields CASSLLLAGSGYTF.

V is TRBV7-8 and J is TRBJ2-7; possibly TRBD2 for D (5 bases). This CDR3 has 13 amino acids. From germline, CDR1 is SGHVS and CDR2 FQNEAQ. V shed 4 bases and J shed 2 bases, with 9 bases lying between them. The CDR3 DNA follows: TGTGCCAGCAGCTACGGGATCACCTACGAGCAGTACTTC. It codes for CASSYGITYEQYF.

Written as DNA, the CDR3 is TGTGCCAGTAGCCTACAGGGGCCCTCCTACGAGCAGTACTTC. Protein product: CASSLQGPSYEQYF. The chain uses TRBV19 and TRBJ2-7, with 7 positions matching TRBD1. Germline V gene lookup returns CDR1 LNHDA and CDR2 SQIVND (reference sequence). V lost 6 bases and J lost 0; bases outside the gene matches: 5. The CDR3 extends over 14 amino acids.